This T cell receptor beta chain appears in the sequencing data of a study of T-cell reconstitution after alpha-beta-depleted transplantation in children (dated by TCRdb to between 2015 and 2016). About the study as a whole: T-cell immune reconstitution after TCRalphabeta/CD19-depleted allogeneic hematopoietic cell transplantation in children was quantitatively tracked in the study by means of TCR repertoire profiling. Study-level results and caveats: In some patients, the high TCRbeta diversity seen at day 60 was put down to recipient T cells and intrathymic progenitors that had survived conditioning. About two months after transplant, the apparently early recovery of alphabetaT-cell counts reportedly depended on just several hundred clones that had expanded rapidly and came from non-depleted graft cells. Over the following months the frequencies of hyperexpanded clones went down, and after one year T-cell counts and TCRbeta diversity were mostly credited to newly produced T cells.

The treatment or condition label for this specimen denotes: allogeneic hematopoietic cell transplantation with graft depleted of TCRalphabeta T cells and CD19 B cells. Transplant recipients were children who received TCRalphabeta/CD19-depleted allogeneic hematopoietic cell grafts. The sample holds a few counts of this clonotype. The specificity of this receptor is unknown. Base qualities are not provided; no much larger clone lies one nucleotide away. Receptors were amplified or captured by PCR. Instrument on record: Illumina HiSeq 2500. To normalize quantification of the TCRbeta repertoire, the TCR libraries were built with molecular barcoding that relied on unique molecular identifiers. TCRdb applied fastp at Q25 and MiXCR to the public reads, then kept only in-frame beta chains. CDR3 protein sequences are deduplicated, and each keeps its most common genes and DNA. Recorded for this sample are 700,000 to 950,000 distinct CDR3 sequences; about 16% of them occurred a single time. The ten largest make up around 5.3% of the sample.

CDR1 is given as SGHRS and CDR2 as YFSETQ, both from the germline V gene. The CDR3 runs 15 residues from the cysteine to the phenylalanine. The read is trimmed to its CDR3 DNA, 45 bases read in frame from base 1. V is pruned by 0 bases and J by 3 bases, leaving 5 bases of the junction without a gene match. The receptor was isolated from a male patient aged 10 to 17 who had a stem cell transplant for acute lymphoblastic leukemia, so the T cells may come from the graft donor. This receptor chain uses TRBV5-1 and TRBJ2-7, with 8 bases in between that match TRBD2. The sequenced sample was PBMCs, mostly from graft donor cells, obtained 360 days after TCRalphabeta/CD19-depleted stem cell transplant. The DNA sequence is as follows: TGCGCCAGCAGCTTGGAGACGGGAGGGCTCTACGAGCAGTACTTC. Translation gives CASSLETGGLYEQYF. When the CDR3 is completed using the reference TRBV5-1 and TRBJ2-7 genes on either side, the full variable domain is KAGVTQTPRYLIKTRGQQVTLSCSPISGHRSVSWYQQTPGQGLQFLFEYFSETQRNKGNFPGRFSGRQFSNSRSEMNVSTLELGDSALYLCASSLETGGLYEQYFGPGTRLTVT.